The 31 T cell receptor beta chains listed next were all sequenced from one sample in a study of early T cells in non-severe SARS-CoV-2 infection. One entry per CDR3 protein results from TCRdb running MiXCR on the 5' RACE reads. The data hold more than 50,000 distinct CDR3 sequences, with 9.1% observed a single time. The sequencing input was whole blood. Receptors originate from an adult who was a healthcare worker with PCR-confirmed SARS-CoV-2 infection or an uninfected control (not recorded which).

This clonotype was counted many times. The rearrangement uses TRBV11-2 and TRBJ2-2; unclear D gene. The CDR3 runs to 15 residues. Germline V lookup: CDR1 SGHAT, CDR2 FQNNGV. V was shortened by 0 bases and J by 4 bases, with 9 bases between the two germline ends. CDR3 loop: CASSLDLSSTGELFF. CDR3 DNA sequence: TGTGCCAGCAGCTTAGACCTTAGTAGCACCGGGGAGCTGTTTTTT.

This clonotype was observed many times. The chain has TRBV30 and TRBJ1-1, with unresolved D. CDR3 size: 13 residues. Germline V CDR1 and CDR2: GTSNPN, SVGIG (reference sequence). The germline V and J ends were trimmed by 0 bases and 2 bases, with 7 bases remaining between them. CDR3 nucleotides: TGTGCCTGGAGTGTAGCGGGAAACACTGAAGCTTTCTTT. This translates into CAWSVAGNTEAFF. Drawing the rest from reference TRBV30 and TRBJ1-1, the complete variable domain is SQTIHQWPATLVQPVGSPLSLECTVEGTSNPNLYWYRQAAGRGLQLLFYSVGIGQISSEVPQNLSASRPQDRQFILSSKKLLLSDSGFYLCAWSVAGNTEAFFGQGTRLTVV.

V is TRBV11-2 and J is TRBJ1-2; D uncertain. The germline V and J ends were trimmed by 1 base and 3 bases, with 12 bases remaining between them. CDR1 SGHAT and CDR2 FQNNGV come from the germline V gene. This CDR3 is 15 amino acids long. The chain's CDR3 is CASSLGLARDYGYTF. The CDR3 DNA follows: TGTGCCAGCAGCTTAGGGCTTGCAAGGGACTATGGCTACACCTTC.

In regard to this clonotype: One base away lies a much larger clone, so this may be a sequencing read error. This rearrangement joins TRBV3-1 to TRBJ1-4; a possible D gene is TRBD1 (6 bases). Germline-derived CDR1 and CDR2 are LGHDT and YNNKEL (reference sequence). This CDR3 spans 14 amino acids. The CDR3 here is CASSQTGVGEILFF. CDR3 DNA: TGTGCCAGCAGCCAGACAGGAGTAGGGGAAATACTGTTTTTT.

The table lists this clonotype with many counts. This chain uses TRBV5-1 with TRBJ2-3; no clear D gene. The CDR3 runs 16 residues. Trimming pared 0 bases from V and 0 bases from J, leaving 11 bases between. Germline V gene data show CDR1 as SGHRS and CDR2 as YFSETQ. This CDR3 reads CASSLDGATSTDTQYF. DNA for the CDR3: TGCGCCAGCAGCTTGGATGGAGCGACGAGCACAGATACGCAGTATTTT.

This clonotype was found many times. The rearrangement links TRBV2 to TRBJ2-6; no reliable D call. The CDR3 is 15 amino acids. Germline V gene sequence: CDR1 SNHLY, CDR2 FYNNEI. Trimming removed 3 bases at V and 1 base at J, with 7 bases between. CDR3 DNA sequence: TGTGCCAGCAGTGACGATCCTTCTGGGGCCAACGTCCTGACTTTC. Translating it yields CASSDDPSGANVLTF.

This clonotype occurred many times. V is TRBV5-5 and J is TRBJ2-7; D uncertain. The V and J ends lost 0 bases and 5 bases respectively, with 9 bases between them. The CDR3 runs 13 residues. Per the germline V gene, CDR1 is SGHKS and CDR2 is YYEKEE (reference sequence). The CDR3 sequence is CASSLGDVHEQYF. The CDR3 nucleotides read TGTGCCAGCAGCTTGGGCGATGTCCACGAGCAGTACTTC.

This clonotype was recorded at least ten times. The chain is built from TRBV3-1 and TRBJ2-3; D gene unclear. Trimming took off 7 bases at V and 4 bases at J, with 12 bases between the two ends. Looked up from germline, CDR1 is LGHDT and CDR2 is YNNKEL (reference sequence). This CDR3 comprises 13 residues. The CDR3 is CASTSPAADTQYF. The DNA for the CDR3 is TGTGCCAGCACCTCACCAGCCGCAGATACGCAGTATTTT.

The V call is TRBV5-1, the J call TRBJ2-4; TRBD2 matches at 10 bases. The CDR3 consists of 16 residues. Germline loops: CDR1 SGHRS, CDR2 YFSETQ. Trimming at V came to 4 bases and at J to 2 bases, leaving 6 bases not matched to a gene. CDR3 DNA: TGCGCCAGCAGCCCTGGGACTAGCGCTACCAAAAACATTCAGTACTTC. Translation gives CASSPGTSATKNIQYF. The full variable domain, with the rest looked up from reference TRBV5-1 and TRBJ2-4, is KAGVTQTPRYLIKTRGQQVTLSCSPISGHRSVSWYQQTPGQGLQFLFEYFSETQRNKGNFPGRFSGRQFSNSRSEMNVSTLELGDSALYLCASSPGTSATKNIQYFGAGTRLSVL.

This clonotype has ten or more counts. This chain uses TRBV5-1 with TRBJ1-6; D remains unclear. CDR1 and CDR2 (germline): SGHRS, YFSETQ. Trimming stripped 4 bases from V and 5 bases from J, with 4 bases between. This CDR3 region has 12 residues. CDR3 loop: CASSQDNSPLHF. The CDR3 bases are TGCGCCAGCAGCCAAGATAATTCACCCCTCCACTTT.

The table lists this clonotype with many counts. The rearrangement uses TRBV7-6 and TRBJ2-2; D possibly matches TRBD1 or TRBD2 (6 bases each). In germline, CDR1 is SGHVS, CDR2 FNYEAQ. The CDR3 runs 16 residues. V lost 1 base to trimming and J lost 6 bases, with 15 bases between them. CDR3 sequence (DNA): TGTGCCAGCAGCTTAGGGACCCTCGGGGGCCCCGGGGAGCTGTTTTTT. This encodes CASSLGTLGGPGELFF.

V and J are TRBV6-1 and TRBJ2-6; 11 bases are a match to TRBD2. V lost 4 bases to trimming and J lost 0 bases; unmatched junction nucleotides: 5. CDR3 length: 18 amino acids. The V gene's germline CDR1 is MNHNS and CDR2 SASEGT. CDR3 sequence: CASSGGTSGSSGANVLTF. The DNA for the CDR3 is TGTGCCAGCAGTGGGGGGACTAGCGGCTCCTCTGGGGCCAACGTCCTGACTTTC.

This clonotype was seen at least ten times. The chain recombines TRBV12-3 or TRBV12-4 with TRBJ2-7, with TRBD1 matching 10 bases. V dropped 4 bases and J dropped 3; count of bases not matched to a gene: 6. The CDR3 runs 15 residues. This CDR3 reads CASSSRDRGDYEQYF. In nucleotides, the CDR3 is TGTGCCAGCAGTTCCCGGGACAGGGGAGACTACGAGCAGTACTTC.

This clonotype was counted at least ten times. The chain carries TRBV6-2 or TRBV6-3 and TRBJ2-5; TRBD2 matches 9 bases. Losses at the gene ends were 8 bases for V and 0 bases for J; bases not matched to a gene: 1. Per the germline V gene, CDR1 is MNHEY and CDR2 is SVGEGT. The CDR3 covers 13 residues. The DNA of the CDR3 is TGTGCCAGCGGACTAGCGAACCAAGAGACCCAGTACTTC. This codes for CASGLANQETQYF.

This clonotype was seen more than once but under ten times. This chain connects TRBV10-3 to TRBJ2-5, with 7 bases aligning to TRBD1. The V gene's germline CDR1 is ENHRY and CDR2 SYGVKD. The J segment lost 1 base and the V segment lost 10 bases, leaving 6 bases of the junction unmatched. The CDR3 length is 13 residues. The CDR3 here is CATSDRPQETQYF. The CDR3, as DNA: TGTGCCACGTCGGACAGGCCCCAAGAGACCCAGTACTTC.

This clonotype was detected only a few times. This chain links TRBV7-9 with TRBJ1-2; D is possibly TRBD1 (6 bases). The CDR3 length is 18 residues. Trimming pared 3 bases from V and 4 bases from J, leaving 24 bases between. CDR1 is SEHNR, CDR2 FQNEAQ, per germline (reference sequence). The CDR3 DNA is TGTGCCAGCAGCTTCATGAGTAGGACTCTTGAAGGGGGCTATGGCTACACCTTC. It codes for CASSFMSRTLEGGYGYTF.

This clonotype was observed a handful of times. V usage is TRBV29-1 and J usage is TRBJ2-7; 8 nucleotides line up with TRBD2. The CDR3 covers 13 residues. Germline trimming cut 6 bases from V and 2 bases from J; bases unmatched to any gene: 6. Germline loops: CDR1 SQVTM, CDR2 ANQGSEA. CDR3 in amino acids: CSVRLATAYEQYF. DNA for the CDR3: TGCAGCGTCCGACTAGCGACAGCCTACGAGCAGTACTTC.

This clonotype is medium-sized in the sample. This rearrangement joins TRBV4-3 to TRBJ2-3, with D hard to call. Germline V gene lookup returns CDR1 LGHNA and CDR2 YSLEER. The CDR3 totals 13 residues. Trimming cost V 0 bases and J 5 bases, with 6 bases left between them. The DNA for the CDR3 is TGCGCCAGCAGCCAAGATCGAAAAGATACGCAGTATTTT. Protein product: CASSQDRKDTQYF.

Only a few counts were recorded for this clonotype. The chain combines TRBV5-1 with TRBJ2-2, with D possibly being TRBD2 (6 bases). Germline V gives CDR1 SGHRS, CDR2 YFSETQ. The CDR3 is 16 residues long. V was cut by 2 bases and J by 1 base, with 12 bases left in between. In DNA, the CDR3 is TGCGCCAGCAGCTTTGCCGGGGGTAAGAACACCGGGGAGCTGTTTTTT. The encoded protein is CASSFAGGKNTGELFF.

Ten or more counts support this clonotype. This chain links TRBV27 with TRBJ1-1; no definite D call. The CDR3 has 13 residues. The V end lost 3 bases, the J end lost 1 base, and 6 bases lay between the germline ends. The V gene's germline CDR1 is MNHEY and CDR2 SMNVEV (reference sequence). The CDR3 DNA reads TGTGCCAGCAGTTTCGGTCCGAACACTGAAGCTTTCTTT. Amino acid sequence: CASSFGPNTEAFF.

The sample holds many counts of this clonotype. The genes are TRBV2 and TRBJ2-7; D not resolved. CDR3 length: 13 amino acids. Trimming removed 7 bases from V and 1 base from J, with 11 bases in between. The V gene's germline CDR1 is SNHLY and CDR2 FYNNEI. The CDR3 DNA reads as TGTGCCAGCACTCCCATGCGGTCCTACGAGCAGTACTTC. It encodes CASTPMRSYEQYF.

This clonotype was detected ten times or more. CDR3 in DNA: TGCAGTGCTAGAGTAGGACAGGGTCTGGGACCCCTCCACTTT. Amino acids: CSARVGQGLGPLHF. The rearrangement joins TRBV20-1 to TRBJ1-6, with 8 nucleotides matching TRBD1. V shed 1 base, J shed 12 bases, and the junction held 8 bases outside the gene matches. This CDR3 has 14 residues. Germline V lookup: CDR1 DFQATT, CDR2 SNEGSKA (reference sequence).

The CDR3 DNA follows: TGTGCCAGCATGGGGGAGGGCCTGATCTACAATGAGCAGTTCTTC. Protein sequence: CASMGEGLIYNEQFF. The rearrangement uses TRBV2 and TRBJ2-1; 7 nucleotides align to TRBD2. The CDR3 runs to 15 residues. From germline, CDR1 is SNHLY and CDR2 FYNNEI. The J segment lost 3 bases and the V segment lost 7 bases, leaving 9 bases of the junction unmatched.

In this sample, this clonotype turned up many times. This chain links TRBV7-2 with TRBJ2-2; a possible D gene is TRBD2 (5 bases). V was trimmed by 8 bases and J by 0 bases, leaving 7 bases between them. The germline V gene encodes CDR1 SGHTA and CDR2 FQGNSA. This CDR3 region has 13 residues. CDR3 DNA sequence: TGTGCCAGCTCGGGGACGAACACCGGGGAGCTGTTTTTT. Amino acid sequence: CASSGTNTGELFF.

This clonotype was observed a few times. J is TRBJ2-3 and V is TRBV2, with 11 bases matching TRBD1. The CDR3 covers 14 residues. Germline CDR1 reads SNHLY; CDR2 reads FYNNEI. Trimming took 7 bases from V and 4 from J; bases not matched to a gene: 4. This CDR3 is CASTGTGGPDTQYF. In DNA form, the CDR3 reads TGTGCCAGCACCGGGACAGGGGGACCAGATACGCAGTATTTT.

This clonotype was found many times. The rearrangement joins TRBV29-1 to TRBJ2-7, with TRBD2 as a possible D gene (5 bases). V dropped 6 bases and J dropped 2 bases, with 17 bases sitting between them. Germline V gives CDR1 SQVTM, CDR2 ANQGSEA. The CDR3 totals 14 residues. DNA for the CDR3: TGCAGCGTGATCCGGGATCCGAGGGCCTACGAGCAGTACTTC. Encoded protein: CSVIRDPRAYEQYF.

This clonotype has a count of ten or more. The chain uses TRBV7-3 and TRBJ2-3; 7 bases match TRBD2. J lost 4 bases, V lost 5 bases, and 6 bases had no gene match. This CDR3 is 14 amino acids long. Germline V gene sequence: CDR1 SGHTA, CDR2 FQGTGA. DNA of the CDR3: TGTGCCAGCAGCCCTGGGGGGGAGGCAGATACGCAGTATTTT. It encodes CASSPGGEADTQYF. The variable domain in full, completed from reference TRBV7-3 and TRBJ2-3, reads GAGVSQTPSNKVTEKGKYVELRCDPISGHTALYWYRQSLGQGPEFLIYFQGTGAADDSGLPNDRFFAVRPEGSVSTLKIQRTERGDSAVYLCASSPGGEADTQYFGPGTRLTVL.

There are many counts of this clonotype. This sequence joins TRBV3-1 and TRBJ2-3; D is unresolved. V shed 4 bases and J shed 6 bases, with 20 bases lying between them. The germline CDR1 and CDR2 sequences are LGHDT and YNNKEL (reference sequence). There are 16 residues in the CDR3. As DNA, the CDR3 is TGTGCCAGCAGCCGCGGCCAGCGTACTGGCTTGGATACGCAGTATTTT. The encoded protein is CASSRGQRTGLDTQYF.

This clonotype was counted ten times or more. The chain recombines TRBV5-8 with TRBJ1-2; possible D gene TRBD1, 5 bases. CDR1 and CDR2 (germline): SGHTS, YDEGEE. The V end lost 5 bases, the J end lost 3 bases, and 11 bases lay between the germline ends. The CDR3 covers 13 residues. The CDR3 DNA follows: TGTGCCAGCAGGAAGGACACGGACTATGGCTACACCTTC. It translates to CASRKDTDYGYTF. Combining the CDR3 with reference TRBV5-8 and TRBJ1-2 gives the whole variable domain EAGVTQSPTHLIKTRGQQATLRCSPISGHTSVYWYQQALGLGLQFLLWYDEGEERNRGNFPPRFSGRQFPNYSSELNVNALELEDSALYLCASRKDTDYGYTFGSGTRLTVV.

The rearrangement uses TRBV7-9 and TRBJ1-1; D call uncertain. CDR1 SEHNR and CDR2 FQNEAQ come from the germline V gene (reference sequence). The germline V and J ends were trimmed by 5 bases and 4 bases, with 11 bases remaining between them. The CDR3 covers 13 residues. The CDR3 loop reads CASSLLVGTEAFF. CDR3 DNA sequence: TGTGCCAGCAGCCTGCTTGTAGGCACTGAAGCTTTCTTT.

At least ten counts were recorded for this clonotype. V is TRBV24-1 and J is TRBJ2-7; D is possibly TRBD1 (5 bases). Germline lookup yields CDR1 KGHDR and CDR2 SFDVKD. There are 13 residues in the CDR3. Between the trimmed V and J ends, which lost 3 bases and 5 bases, there was a span of 10 bases. CDR3 sequence (DNA): TGTGCCACCAGTGATGGTGGGGCTCACGAGCAGTACTTC. It codes for CATSDGGAHEQYF.